This T cell receptor beta chain derives from a study of blood T cell repertoires in COVID-19. Study in general: The analysed material was cDNA or gDNA that came from T cells, B-cell-depleted T cells, or PBMCs.

Sequencing was performed with immunoSEQ multiplex PCR; in TCRdb, only in-frame clones are kept and a portion is missing. This sample has 300,000 to 350,000 clones; roughly 88% occur once, and the top ten carry 5%. Participants came from roughly 25 US areas, aged roughly 18 to 90 years. The study assigned cohorts using participant-reported clinical history. Two negative PCRs, clearance, or symptom resolution had been documented for recovered Cohort 3 donors. The V and J ends lost 0 bases and 2 bases, in that order; junction bases with no gene match: 5. The germline CDR1 and CDR2 sequences are SGDLS and YYNGEE. This CDR3 spans 15 amino acids.

This receptor was identified in a young man who had recovered from COVID-19. V usage is TRBV9 and J usage is TRBJ2-7; 7 bases are shared with TRBD2. The specimen sequenced was PBMCs or T cells enriched from blood (not recorded which). This chain's CDR3 is CASSVGEGSTYEQYF. The CDR3, as DNA: TGTGCCAGCAGCGTAGGGGAGGGAAGTACCTACGAGCAGTACTTC.